This T cell receptor beta chain was sequenced for a study of blood T cell repertoires in COVID-19. Study at large: The United States, Italy and Spain provided the acute and convalescent COVID-19 samples.

Sequenced by immunoSEQ multiplex PCR; TCRdb stores in-frame clones only, minus some. The sample holds about 100,000 clones, about 80% seen once. J gave up 10 bases and V 3 bases, and 5 bases lay outside the gene matches. The CDR3 consists of 14 residues. Germline CDR1 reads MNHEY; CDR2 reads SMNVEV (reference sequence). The chain recombines TRBV27 with TRBJ2-1; 11 nucleotides match TRBD2. Sequenced material: peripheral blood. The receptor was derived from an elderly woman with active or convalescent COVID-19. This CDR3 is CASSFSGRAGEQFF. The CDR3 DNA reads as TGTGCCAGCAGTTTTAGCGGGAGGGCCGGGGAGCAGTTCTTC.